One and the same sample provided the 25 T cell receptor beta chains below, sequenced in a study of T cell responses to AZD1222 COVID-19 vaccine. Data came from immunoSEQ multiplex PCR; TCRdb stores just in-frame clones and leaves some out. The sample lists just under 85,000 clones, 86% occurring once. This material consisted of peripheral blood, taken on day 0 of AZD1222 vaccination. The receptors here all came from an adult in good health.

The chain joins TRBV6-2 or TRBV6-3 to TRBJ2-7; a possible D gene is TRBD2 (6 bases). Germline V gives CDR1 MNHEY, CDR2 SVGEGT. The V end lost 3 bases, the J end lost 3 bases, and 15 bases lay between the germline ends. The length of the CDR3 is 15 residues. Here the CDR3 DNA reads TGTGCCAGCAGTTATTATGGCGGGACCGGCTACGAGCAGTACTTC. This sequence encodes CASSYYGGTGYEQYF.

CDR3 sequence: CAISAGTYEQYF. In DNA, the CDR3 is TGTGCCATCAGTGCCGGGACGTACGAGCAGTACTTC. The V gene is TRBV10-3, the J gene TRBJ2-7; D assignment may be TRBD1 or TRBD2 (5 bases each). With 4 bases removed from V and 4 bases from J, the gap between germline ends came to 8 bases. The germline V gene has CDR1 ENHRY and CDR2 SYGVKD. The CDR3 has 12 residues.

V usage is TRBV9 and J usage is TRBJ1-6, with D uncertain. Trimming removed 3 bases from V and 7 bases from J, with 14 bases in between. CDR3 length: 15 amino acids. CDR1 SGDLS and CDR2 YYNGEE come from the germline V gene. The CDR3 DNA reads TGTGCCAGCAGCGCCAGCGGACGGGGAAATTCACCCCTCCACTTT. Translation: CASSASGRGNSPLHF.

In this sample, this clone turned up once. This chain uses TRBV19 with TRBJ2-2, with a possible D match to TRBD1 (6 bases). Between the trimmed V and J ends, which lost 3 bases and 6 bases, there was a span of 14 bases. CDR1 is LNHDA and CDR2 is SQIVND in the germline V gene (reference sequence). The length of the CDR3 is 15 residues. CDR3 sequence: CASSINRVGAGELFF. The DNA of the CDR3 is TGTGCCAGTAGTATCAACAGGGTCGGGGCCGGGGAGCTGTTTTTT.

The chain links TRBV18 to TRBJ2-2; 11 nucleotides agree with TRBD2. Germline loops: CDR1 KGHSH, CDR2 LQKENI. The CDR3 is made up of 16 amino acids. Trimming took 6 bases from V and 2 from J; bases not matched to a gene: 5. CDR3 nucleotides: TGTGCCAGCTCTCCGGGACTAGCGGACAACACCGGGGAGCTGTTTTTT. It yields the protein CASSPGLADNTGELFF.

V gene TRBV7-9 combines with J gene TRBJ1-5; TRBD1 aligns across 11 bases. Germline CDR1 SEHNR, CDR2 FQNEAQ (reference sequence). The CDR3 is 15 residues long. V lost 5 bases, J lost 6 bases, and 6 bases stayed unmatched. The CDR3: CASSTGTGGSQPQHF. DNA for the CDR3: TGTGCCAGCAGCACCGGGACAGGGGGGAGTCAGCCCCAGCATTTT.

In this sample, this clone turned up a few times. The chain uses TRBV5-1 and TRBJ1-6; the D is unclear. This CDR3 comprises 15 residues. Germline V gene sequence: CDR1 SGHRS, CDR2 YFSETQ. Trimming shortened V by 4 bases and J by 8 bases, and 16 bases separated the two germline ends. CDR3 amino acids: CASSPRTGGDSPLHF. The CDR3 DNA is TGCGCCAGCAGCCCGCGGACCGGCGGGGATTCACCCCTCCACTTT.

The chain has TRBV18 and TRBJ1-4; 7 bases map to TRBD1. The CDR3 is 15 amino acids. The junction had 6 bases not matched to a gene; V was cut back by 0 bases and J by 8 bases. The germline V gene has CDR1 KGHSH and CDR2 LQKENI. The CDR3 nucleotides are TGTGCCAGCTCACCACCTACGGGACAGACCGAAAAACTGTTTTTT. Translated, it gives CASSPPTGQTEKLFF.

CDR3 DNA sequence: TGCGCCAGCACCGAAGGACGGACAGGGAACACTGAAGCTTTCTTT. Amino acid sequence: CASTEGRTGNTEAFF. J is TRBJ1-1 and V is TRBV10-2, with 7 bases matching TRBD1. The CDR3 spans 15 residues. Germline V CDR1 and CDR2: WSHSY, SAAADI. V was pared by 7 bases and J by 1 base, with 9 bases of the junction left unmatched.

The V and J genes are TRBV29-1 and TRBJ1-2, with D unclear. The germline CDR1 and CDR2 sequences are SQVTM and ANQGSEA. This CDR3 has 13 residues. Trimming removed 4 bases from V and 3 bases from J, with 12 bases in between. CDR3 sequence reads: CSVAAGLDYGYTF. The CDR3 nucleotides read TGCAGCGTTGCGGCCGGGCTGGACTATGGCTACACCTTC.

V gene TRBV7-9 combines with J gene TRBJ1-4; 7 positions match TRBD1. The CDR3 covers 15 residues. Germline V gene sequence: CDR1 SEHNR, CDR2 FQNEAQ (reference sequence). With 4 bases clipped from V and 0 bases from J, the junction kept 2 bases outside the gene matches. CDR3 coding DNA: TGTGCCAGCAGCTCCGGGACAGCAACTAATGAAAAACTGTTTTTT. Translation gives CASSSGTATNEKLFF. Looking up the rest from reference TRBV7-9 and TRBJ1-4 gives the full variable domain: DTGVSQNPRHKITKRGQNVTFRCDPISEHNRLYWYRQTLGQGPEFLTYFQNEAQLEKSRLLSDRFSAERPKGSFSTLEIQRTEQGDSAMYLCASSSGTATNEKLFFGSGTQLSVL.

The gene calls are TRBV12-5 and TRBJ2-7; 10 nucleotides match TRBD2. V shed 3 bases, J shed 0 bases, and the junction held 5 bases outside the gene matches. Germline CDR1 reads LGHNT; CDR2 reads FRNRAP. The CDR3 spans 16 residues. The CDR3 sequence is CASGFLAGVSSYEQYF. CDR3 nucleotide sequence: TGTGCTAGTGGTTTCCTAGCGGGGGTGAGCTCCTACGAGCAGTACTTC. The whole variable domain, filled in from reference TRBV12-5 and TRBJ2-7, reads DARVTQTPRHKVTEMGQEVTMRCQPILGHNTVFWYRQTMMQGLELLAYFRNRAPLDDSGMPKDRFSAEMPDATLATLKIQPSEPRDSAVYFCASGFLAGVSSYEQYFGPGTRLTVT.

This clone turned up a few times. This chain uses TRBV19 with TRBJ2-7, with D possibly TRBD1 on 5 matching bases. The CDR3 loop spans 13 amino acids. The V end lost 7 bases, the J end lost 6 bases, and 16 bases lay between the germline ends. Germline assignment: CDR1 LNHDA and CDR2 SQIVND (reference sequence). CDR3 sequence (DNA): TGTGCCAGTACTAACATGCCAGGGCGCGAGCAGTACTTC. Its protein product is CASTNMPGREQYF. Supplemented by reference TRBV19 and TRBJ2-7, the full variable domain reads DGGITQSPKYLFRKEGQNVTLSCEQNLNHDAMYWYRQDPGQGLRLIYYSQIVNDFQKGDIAEGYSVSREKKESFPLTVTSAQKNPTAFYLCASTNMPGREQYFGPGTRLTVT.

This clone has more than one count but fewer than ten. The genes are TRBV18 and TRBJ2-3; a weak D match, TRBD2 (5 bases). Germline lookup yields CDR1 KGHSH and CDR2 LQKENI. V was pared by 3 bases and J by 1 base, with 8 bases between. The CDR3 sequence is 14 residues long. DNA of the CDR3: TGTGCCAGCTCACCCGGACTCGGCACAGATACGCAGTATTTT. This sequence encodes CASSPGLGTDTQYF.

CDR3 DNA sequence: TGTGCCAGCAGTGTGTCAGGGGGACAGGGAGGAAACATTCAGTACTTC. This translates into CASSVSGGQGGNIQYF. The chain combines TRBV6-1 with TRBJ2-4; TRBD1 aligns across 9 bases. CDR3 length equals 16 residues. After removal of 4 bases from V and 6 bases from J, the junction contained 10 bases not matched to a gene. Per the germline V gene, CDR1 is MNHNS and CDR2 is SASEGT.

CDR3 region: CASTENRAAFF. In DNA form, the CDR3 reads TGTGCCAGCACCGAGAACAGGGCAGCTTTCTTT. The rearrangement links TRBV2 to TRBJ1-1; D perhaps matches TRBD1 (6 bases). The germline V gene encodes CDR1 SNHLY and CDR2 FYNNEI. The V and J ends lost 7 bases and 10 bases respectively, with 13 bases between them. CDR3 length: 11 amino acids. Supplemented by reference TRBV2 and TRBJ1-1, the full variable domain reads EPEVTQTPSHQVTQMGQEVILRCVPISNHLYFYWYRQILGQKVEFLVSFYNNEISEKSEIFDDQFSVERPDGSNFTLKIRSTKLEDSAMYFCASTENRAAFFGQGTRLTVV.

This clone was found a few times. The CDR3 region is CASSQGPRNLNTEAFF. DNA for the CDR3: TGTGCCAGCAGCCAAGGACCCAGGAACCTCAACACTGAAGCTTTCTTT. The chain couples TRBV3-1 (or the pseudogene TRBV3-2) to TRBJ1-1; D not certain. V gave up 1 base and J gave up 2 bases, with 14 bases separating them. Looked up from germline, CDR1 is LGHDT and CDR2 is YNNKEL (reference sequence). This CDR3 is 16 amino acids long.

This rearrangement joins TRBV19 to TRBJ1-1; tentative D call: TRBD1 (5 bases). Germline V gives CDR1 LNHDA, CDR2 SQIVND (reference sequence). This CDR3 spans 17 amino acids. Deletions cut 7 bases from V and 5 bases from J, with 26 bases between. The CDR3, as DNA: TGTGCCAGTACCCAGTGGGGGAGTACCTCCCGAGGGACTGAAGCTTTCTTT. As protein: CASTQWGSTSRGTEAFF.

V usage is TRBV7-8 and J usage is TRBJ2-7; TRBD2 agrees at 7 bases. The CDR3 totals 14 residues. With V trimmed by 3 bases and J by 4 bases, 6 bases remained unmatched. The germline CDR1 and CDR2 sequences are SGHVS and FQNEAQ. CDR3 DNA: TGTGCCAGCAGCTTGGCGGGACTATCTTACGAGCAGTACTTC. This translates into CASSLAGLSYEQYF.

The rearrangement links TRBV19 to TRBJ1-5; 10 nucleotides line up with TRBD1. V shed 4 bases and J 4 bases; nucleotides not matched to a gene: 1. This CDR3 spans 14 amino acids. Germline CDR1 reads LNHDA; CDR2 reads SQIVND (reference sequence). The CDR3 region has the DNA TGTGCCAGTAGTAAGGACAGGGGGAATCAGCCCCAGCATTTT. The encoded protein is CASSKDRGNQPQHF.

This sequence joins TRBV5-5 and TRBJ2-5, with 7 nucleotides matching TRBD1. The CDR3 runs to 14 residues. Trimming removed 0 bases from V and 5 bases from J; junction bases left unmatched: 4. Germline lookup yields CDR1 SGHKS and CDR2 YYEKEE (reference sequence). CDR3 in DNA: TGTGCCAGCAGCTTGGAAGGGGGCCGGGAGACCCAGTACTTC. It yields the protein CASSLEGGRETQYF.

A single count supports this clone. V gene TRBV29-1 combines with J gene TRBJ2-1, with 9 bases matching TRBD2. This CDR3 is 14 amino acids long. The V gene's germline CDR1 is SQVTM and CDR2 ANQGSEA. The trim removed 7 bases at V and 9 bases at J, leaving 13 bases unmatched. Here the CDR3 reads CSARGGAVKVEQFF. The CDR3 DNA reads TGCAGCGCACGCGGGGGGGCCGTGAAGGTTGAGCAGTTCTTC.

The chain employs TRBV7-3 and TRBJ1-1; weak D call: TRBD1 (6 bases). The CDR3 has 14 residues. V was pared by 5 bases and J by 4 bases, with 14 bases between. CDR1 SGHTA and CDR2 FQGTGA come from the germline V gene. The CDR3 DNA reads TGTGCCAGCAGCATCCCAGGGGTGAGCACTGAAGCTTTCTTT. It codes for CASSIPGVSTEAFF. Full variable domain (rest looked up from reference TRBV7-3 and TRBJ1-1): GAGVSQTPSNKVTEKGKYVELRCDPISGHTALYWYRQSLGQGPEFLIYFQGTGAADDSGLPNDRFFAVRPEGSVSTLKIQRTERGDSAVYLCASSIPGVSTEAFFGQGTRLTVV.

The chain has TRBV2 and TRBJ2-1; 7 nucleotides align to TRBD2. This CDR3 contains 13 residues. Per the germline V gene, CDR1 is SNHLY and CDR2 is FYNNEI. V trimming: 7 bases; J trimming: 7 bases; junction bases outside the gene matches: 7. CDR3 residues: CASIRLADNEQFF. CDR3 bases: TGTGCCAGCATTAGGCTAGCGGATAATGAGCAGTTCTTC.

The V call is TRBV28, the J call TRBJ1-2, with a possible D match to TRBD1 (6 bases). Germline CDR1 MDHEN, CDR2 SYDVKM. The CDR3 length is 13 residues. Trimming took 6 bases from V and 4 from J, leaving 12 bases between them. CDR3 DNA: TGTGCCAGCAGCCCCCGGACAGTCTATGGCTACACCTTC. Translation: CASSPRTVYGYTF.